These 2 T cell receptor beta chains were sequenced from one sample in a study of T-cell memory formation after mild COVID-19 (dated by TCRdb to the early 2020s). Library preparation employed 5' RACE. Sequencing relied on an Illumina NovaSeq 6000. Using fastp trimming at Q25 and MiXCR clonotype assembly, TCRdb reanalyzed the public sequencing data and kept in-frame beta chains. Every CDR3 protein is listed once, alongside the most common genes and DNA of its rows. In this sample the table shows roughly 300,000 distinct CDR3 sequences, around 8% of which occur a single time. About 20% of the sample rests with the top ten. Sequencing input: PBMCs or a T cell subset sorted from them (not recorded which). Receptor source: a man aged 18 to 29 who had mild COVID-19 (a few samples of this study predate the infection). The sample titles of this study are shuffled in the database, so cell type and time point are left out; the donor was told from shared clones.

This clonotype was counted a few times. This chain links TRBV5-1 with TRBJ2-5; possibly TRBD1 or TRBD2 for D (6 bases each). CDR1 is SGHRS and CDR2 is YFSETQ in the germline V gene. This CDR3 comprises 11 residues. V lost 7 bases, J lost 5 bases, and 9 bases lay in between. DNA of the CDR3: TGCGCCAGCGGGGGGCTTGAGACCCAGTACTTC. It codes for CASGGLETQYF.

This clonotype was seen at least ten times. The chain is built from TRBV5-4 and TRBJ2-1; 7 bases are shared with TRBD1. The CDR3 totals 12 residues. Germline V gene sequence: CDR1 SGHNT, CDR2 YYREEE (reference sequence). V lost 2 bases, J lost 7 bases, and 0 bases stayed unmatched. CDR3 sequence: CASSLQGNEQFF. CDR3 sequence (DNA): TGTGCCAGCAGCTTACAGGGGAATGAGCAGTTCTTC.